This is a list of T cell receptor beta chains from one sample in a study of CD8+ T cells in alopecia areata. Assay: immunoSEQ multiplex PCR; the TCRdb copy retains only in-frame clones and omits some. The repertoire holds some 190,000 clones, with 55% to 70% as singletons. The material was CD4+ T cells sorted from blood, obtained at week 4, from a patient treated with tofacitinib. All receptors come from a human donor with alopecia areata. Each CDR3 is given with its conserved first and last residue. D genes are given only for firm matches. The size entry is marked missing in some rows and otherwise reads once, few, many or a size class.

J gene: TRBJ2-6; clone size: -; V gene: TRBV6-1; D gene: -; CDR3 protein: CASKPTHGANVLTF; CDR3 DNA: TGTGCCAGCAAGCCGACTCATGGGGCCAACGTCCTGACTTTC
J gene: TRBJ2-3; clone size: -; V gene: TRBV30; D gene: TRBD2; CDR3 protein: CAWSVQAGGADTQYF; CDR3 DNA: TGTGCCTGGAGTGTACAAGCGGGAGGGGCAGATACGCAGTATTTT
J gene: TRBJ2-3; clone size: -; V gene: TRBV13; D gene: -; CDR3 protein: CASSFPSGTTGDTQYF; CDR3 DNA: TGTGCCAGCAGCTTCCCATCCGGGACCACGGGAGATACGCAGTATTTT
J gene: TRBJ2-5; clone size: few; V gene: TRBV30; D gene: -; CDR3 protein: CAWSVLGSETQYF; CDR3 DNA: TGTGCCTGGAGTGTACTGGGTTCGGAGACCCAGTACTTC
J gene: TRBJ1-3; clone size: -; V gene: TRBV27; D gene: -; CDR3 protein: CASSSRAGNTIYF; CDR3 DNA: TGTGCCAGCAGTTCGCGGGCTGGAAACACCATATATTTT
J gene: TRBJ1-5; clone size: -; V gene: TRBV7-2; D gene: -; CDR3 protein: CASNLAGWDQPQHF; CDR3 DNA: TGTGCCAGCAACCTCGCAGGCTGGGATCAGCCCCAGCATTTT
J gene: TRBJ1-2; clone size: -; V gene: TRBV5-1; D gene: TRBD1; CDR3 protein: CASGQGGYGYTF; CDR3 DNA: TGCGCCAGCGGACAGGGAGGGTATGGCTACACCTTC
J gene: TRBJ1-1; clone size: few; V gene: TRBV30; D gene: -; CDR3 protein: CAWSVALEAFF; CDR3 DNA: TGTGCCTGGAGTGTTGCCCTTGAAGCTTTCTTT
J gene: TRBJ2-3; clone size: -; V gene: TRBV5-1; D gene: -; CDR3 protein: CASSLLRDTQYF; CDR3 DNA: TGCGCCAGCAGCTTGCTGAGGGATACGCAGTATTTT
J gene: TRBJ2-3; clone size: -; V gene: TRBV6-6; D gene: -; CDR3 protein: CASRSRTSTDTQYF; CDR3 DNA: TGTGCCAGCAGATCAAGGACTAGCACAGATACGCAGTATTTT
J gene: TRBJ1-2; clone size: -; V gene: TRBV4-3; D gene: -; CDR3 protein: CASSPDSERRTGGYTF; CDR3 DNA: TGCGCCAGCAGCCCGGATTCGGAAAGGAGAACCGGGGGCTACACCTTC
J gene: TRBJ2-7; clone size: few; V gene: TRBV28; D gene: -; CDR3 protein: CASTNSYEQYF; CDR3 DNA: TGTGCCAGCACCAACTCCTACGAGCAGTACTTC
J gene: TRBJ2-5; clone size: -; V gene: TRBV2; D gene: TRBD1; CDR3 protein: CASSATGGLRETQYF; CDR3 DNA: TGTGCCAGCAGTGCGACAGGGGGCCTACGGGAGACCCAGTACTTC
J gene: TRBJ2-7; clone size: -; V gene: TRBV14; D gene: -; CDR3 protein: CASSQVHTYEQYF; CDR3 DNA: TGTGCCAGCAGCCAAGTCCACACCTACGAGCAGTACTTC
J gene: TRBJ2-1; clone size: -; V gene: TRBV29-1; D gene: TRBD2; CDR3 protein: CSVVGGLAGAPFIF; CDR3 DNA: TGCAGCGTTGTTGGGGGGCTAGCGGGAGCCCCCTTTATCTTC
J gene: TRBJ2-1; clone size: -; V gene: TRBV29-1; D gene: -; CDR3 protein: CSVLPRVNEQFF; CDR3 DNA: TGCAGCGTTCTACCTCGCGTCAATGAGCAGTTCTTC
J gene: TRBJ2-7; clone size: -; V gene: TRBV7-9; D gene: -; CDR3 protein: CASSSDYEQYF; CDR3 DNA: TGTGCCAGCAGCTCCGACTACGAGCAGTACTTC
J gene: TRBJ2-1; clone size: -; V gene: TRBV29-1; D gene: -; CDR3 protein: CSVEAGGEQFF; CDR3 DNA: TGCAGCGTTGAGGCGGGCGGTGAGCAGTTCTTC
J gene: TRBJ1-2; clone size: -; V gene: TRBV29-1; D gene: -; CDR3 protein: CSVEELPGFIGYTF; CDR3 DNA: TGCAGCGTTGAAGAACTCCCGGGATTCATTGGCTACACCTTC
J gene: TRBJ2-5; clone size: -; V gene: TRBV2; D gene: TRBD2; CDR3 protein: CATGSGRSWETQYF; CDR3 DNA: TGTGCCACGGGTAGCGGGAGGAGTTGGGAGACCCAGTACTTC
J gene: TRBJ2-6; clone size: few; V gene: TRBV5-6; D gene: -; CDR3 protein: CASSLEYSRSGANVLTF; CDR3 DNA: TGTGCCAGCAGCTTGGAGTACAGCCGCTCTGGGGCCAACGTCCTGACTTTC
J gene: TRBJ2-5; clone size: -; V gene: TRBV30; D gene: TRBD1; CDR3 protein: CAWSTGASETQYF; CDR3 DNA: TGTGCCTGGAGTACAGGGGCGTCGGAGACCCAGTACTTC
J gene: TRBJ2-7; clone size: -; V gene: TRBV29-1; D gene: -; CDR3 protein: CSVEAPLTHEQYF; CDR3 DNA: TGCAGCGTTGAGGCGCCGCTGACCCACGAGCAGTACTTC
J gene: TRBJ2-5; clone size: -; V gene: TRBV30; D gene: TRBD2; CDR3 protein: CAWSPGLAGEETQYF; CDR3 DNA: TGTGCCTGGAGCCCTGGACTAGCGGGGGAAGAGACCCAGTACTTC